Reported below is one TCR beta chain. This CDR3 comprises 13 residues. V gave up 6 bases and J gave up 5 bases; unmatched junction bases: 9. Germline V CDR1 and CDR2: DFQATT, SNEGSKA (reference sequence). This sample was taken from a study of blood T cells in healthy people across ages. A second PCR, run for roughly 7 to 12 cycles, used a sample-barcoded 5' primer plus a J-beta primer mix. TCRdb reprocessed the 5' RACE reads with MiXCR, giving one entry per CDR3 protein. Seen here are 1 million to 1.2 million distinct CDR3 sequences, around two fifths observed once, and the top ten hold over 10%. The V gene is TRBV20-1, the J gene TRBJ2-5, with 7 bases that match TRBD1. This TCR was sampled from a man aged 18 to 35 in good health. Source material: blood. As DNA, the CDR3 is TGCAGTGCCAAGAAGGGGGCTGATGAGACCCAGTACTTC. It specifies CSAKKGADETQYF.